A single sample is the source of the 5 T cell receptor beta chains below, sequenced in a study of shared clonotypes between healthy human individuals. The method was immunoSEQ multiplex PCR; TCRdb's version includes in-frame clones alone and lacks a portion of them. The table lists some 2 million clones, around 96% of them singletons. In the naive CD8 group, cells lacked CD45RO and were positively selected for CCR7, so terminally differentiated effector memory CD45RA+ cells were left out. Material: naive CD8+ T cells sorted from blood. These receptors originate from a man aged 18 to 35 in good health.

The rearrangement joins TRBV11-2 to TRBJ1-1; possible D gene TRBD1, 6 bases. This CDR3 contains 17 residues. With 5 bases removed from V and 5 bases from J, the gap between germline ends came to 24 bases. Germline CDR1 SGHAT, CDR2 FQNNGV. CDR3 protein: CASSTVRVGTPATEAFF. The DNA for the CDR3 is TGTGCCAGCAGCACAGTAAGGGTCGGGACACCCGCTACTGAAGCTTTCTTT.

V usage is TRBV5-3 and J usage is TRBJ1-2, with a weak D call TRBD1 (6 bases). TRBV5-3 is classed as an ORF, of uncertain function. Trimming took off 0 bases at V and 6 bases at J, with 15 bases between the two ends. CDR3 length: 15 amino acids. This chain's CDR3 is CARSLGKIQGHGYTF. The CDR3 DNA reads TGTGCCAGAAGCTTGGGTAAAATACAGGGTCATGGCTACACCTTC.

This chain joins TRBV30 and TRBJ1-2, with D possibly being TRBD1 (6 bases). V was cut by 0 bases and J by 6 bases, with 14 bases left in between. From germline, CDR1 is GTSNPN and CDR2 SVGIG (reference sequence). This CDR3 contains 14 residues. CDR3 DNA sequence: TGTGCCTGGAGTGTATTGGGCAGGGGTGATGGCTACACCTTC. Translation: CAWSVLGRGDGYTF.

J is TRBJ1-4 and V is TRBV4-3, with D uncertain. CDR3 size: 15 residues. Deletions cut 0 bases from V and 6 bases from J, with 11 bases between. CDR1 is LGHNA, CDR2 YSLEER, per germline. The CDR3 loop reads CASSQDWTDYEKLFF. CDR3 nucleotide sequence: TGCGCCAGCAGCCAAGATTGGACGGATTATGAAAAACTGTTTTTT.

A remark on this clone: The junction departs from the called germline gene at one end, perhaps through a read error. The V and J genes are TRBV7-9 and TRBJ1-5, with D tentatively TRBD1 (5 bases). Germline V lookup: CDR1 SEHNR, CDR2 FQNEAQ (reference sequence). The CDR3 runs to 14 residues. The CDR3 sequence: CVSSRPGSNQPQHF. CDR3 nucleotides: TGTGTCAGCAGCCGCCCAGGGAGCAATCAGCCCCAGCATTTT.